These 29 T cell receptor beta chains came from one sample sequenced in a study of CXCR3-negative and CXCR3-positive naive CD8 T cells. UMI-labeled 5' RACE TRB cDNA libraries were prepared from the cells. TCRdb reanalyzed the 5' RACE reads, giving one entry per CDR3 protein sequence and no DNA. The repertoire table contains about 120,000 distinct CDR3 sequences. The sample taken for sequencing was naive CXCR3- CD8+ T cells from blood. Subset specified: CD45RO-CCR7+CD27+CD95- naive CD8+ T cells lacking CXCR3 (TNR3-). The origin of the receptors is a human donor in good health. Some clones in this sample may be carry-over from other donors' samples.

The rearrangement links TRBV12-3 or TRBV12-4 to TRBJ2-7. This CDR3 is 14 amino acids long. CDR3 sequence reads: CAGSLAGNHYEQYF.

V gene TRBV9 combines with J gene TRBJ2-1; TCRdb's assignment of TRBD2 cannot be checked, as there is no DNA. The length of the CDR3 is 17 residues. Germline V CDR1 and CDR2: SGDLS, YYNGEE. The CDR3 loop reads CVSSDPSGGDIYNEQFF.

The chain uses TRBV28 and TRBJ1-2. Germline-derived CDR1 and CDR2 are MDHEN and SYDVKM. The CDR3 totals 13 residues. CDR3 sequence: CASSLVWGGGYTF.

The chain uses TRBV28 and TRBJ2-3. Germline V gene data show CDR1 as MDHEN and CDR2 as SYDVKM. There are 13 residues in the CDR3. The CDR3 sequence: CASSFVLRDTQYF.

This chain links TRBV23-1 with TRBJ2-5; absent DNA, TCRdb's TRBD1 call cannot be checked. TRBV23-1 is noted as an ORF with a role that remains uncertain. The CDR3 runs to 17 residues. CDR3 region: CASSQSSTDRGKETQYF.

The genes are TRBV28 and TRBJ2-7; TCRdb names TRBD1, which stays unverified in the absence of DNA. The germline CDR1 and CDR2 sequences are MDHEN and SYDVKM. CDR3 length: 15 residues. The CDR3 reads CASRRDGTLEKEQYF.

The V call is TRBV28, the J call TRBJ2-5; there is no DNA to check the TCRdb D call of TRBD1. The CDR3 contains 16 residues. Germline CDR1 and CDR2: MDHEN and SYDVKM. The CDR3 loop reads CASSDFGTGRGETQYF.

The genes are TRBV20-1 and TRBJ2-1; the TCRdb call, TRBD1, lacks DNA for checking. The CDR3 is 18 residues long. Looked up from germline, CDR1 is DFQATT and CDR2 is SNEGSKA (reference sequence). CDR3 loop: CSARVSFLGTGVYNEQFF.

The CDR3 sequence: CASSLKSYNSPLHF. The chain employs TRBV28 and TRBJ1-6. In germline, CDR1 is MDHEN, CDR2 SYDVKM. CDR3 length equals 14 residues.

V gene TRBV12-3 or TRBV12-4 combines with J gene TRBJ2-7. CDR3 length equals 13 residues. The CDR3 sequence is CASSFLPRNEQYF.

The J gene is TRBJ2-5, the V gene TRBV14. CDR1 SGHDN and CDR2 FVKESK come from the germline V gene. This CDR3 spans 16 amino acids. CDR3 in amino acids: CASSQDSLLRSETQYF.

This rearrangement joins TRBV29-1 to TRBJ2-6; TCRdb calls TRBD1, which cannot be checked without DNA. The CDR3 consists of 16 residues. CDR1 SQVTM and CDR2 ANQGSEA come from the germline V gene. CDR3 protein: CSVQQDSPSGANVLTF.

The chain joins TRBV27 to TRBJ1-1; TCRdb gives TRBD1 as the D gene, but with no DNA this cannot be confirmed. The germline CDR1 and CDR2 sequences are MNHEY and SMNVEV (reference sequence). The CDR3 has 15 residues. The CDR3 protein is CASSVDRGLGTEAFF.

The J gene is TRBJ1-2, the V gene TRBV4-3; with no DNA, the TCRdb D assignment of TRBD1 cannot be verified. CDR1 is LGHNA, CDR2 YSLEER, per germline. CDR3 size: 15 residues. The CDR3: CASSQRPGGGGGYTF.

V usage is TRBV20-1 and J usage is TRBJ2-3. The length of the CDR3 is 14 residues. Germline V lookup: CDR1 DFQATT, CDR2 SNEGSKA (reference sequence). CDR3 sequence reads: CSARVAEYTDTQYF.

The gene calls are TRBV5-1 and TRBJ1-2. There are 16 residues in the CDR3. CDR1 and CDR2 (germline): SGHRS, YFSETQ. Here the CDR3 reads CASSPAGPQLVYGYTF.

The chain links TRBV7-3 to TRBJ2-1; TCRdb's assignment of TRBD2 cannot be checked, as there is no DNA. This CDR3 region has 15 residues. In germline, CDR1 is SGHTA, CDR2 FQGTGA. The chain's CDR3 is CASSLESGSYNEQSF.

The J gene is TRBJ1-5, the V gene TRBV20-1; TCRdb picks TRBD1, but there is no DNA to check that call. Germline V gene sequence: CDR1 DFQATT, CDR2 SNEGSKA (reference sequence). The CDR3 has 17 amino acids. The CDR3 reads CSARAVTGVRRNQPQHF.

The chain is built from TRBV7-9 and TRBJ1-2; the D gene TCRdb calls, TRBD1, cannot be checked with no DNA. The CDR3 loop spans 16 amino acids. CDR1 is SEHNR and CDR2 is FQNEAQ in the germline V gene (reference sequence). CDR3 region: CASSTTHDRGNYGYTF.

The V gene is TRBV27, the J gene TRBJ2-7; there is no DNA to check the TCRdb D call of TRBD2. The CDR3 extends over 14 amino acids. Germline V gene data show CDR1 as MNHEY and CDR2 as SMNVEV (reference sequence). CDR3 in amino acids: CGSSFRRVSYEQYF.

The V and J genes are TRBV11-2 and TRBJ2-3; absent DNA, TCRdb's TRBD1 call cannot be checked. Germline V gives CDR1 SGHAT, CDR2 FQNNGV. There are 16 residues in the CDR3. The CDR3 loop is CASSLTTGTKWDTQYF.

The chain links TRBV11-2 to TRBJ2-7; as DNA is missing, the TRBD1 call by TCRdb cannot be tested. The germline CDR1 and CDR2 sequences are SGHAT and FQNNGV. The CDR3 totals 15 residues. The CDR3 reads CASSLEQDMYYEQYF.

The CDR3 spells CASSLTRSVDTQYF. V and J are TRBV7-3 and TRBJ2-3. This CDR3 is 14 amino acids long. Germline V gives CDR1 SGHTA, CDR2 FQGTGA.

The V and J genes are TRBV28 and TRBJ2-7; checking the TCRdb D call of TRBD1 is not possible without DNA. Per the germline V gene, CDR1 is MDHEN and CDR2 is SYDVKM. This CDR3 has 12 amino acids. Here the CDR3 reads CASSPQDRGLHF.

The CDR3 sequence: CASSFALANTGELFF. The chain couples TRBV7-7 to TRBJ2-2. The germline V gene has CDR1 SSHAT and CDR2 FNYEAQ (reference sequence). This CDR3 has 15 residues.

This chain links TRBV29-1 with TRBJ2-1; TCRdb lists TRBD1, though no DNA is available to test this call. The CDR3 covers 15 residues. Germline assignment: CDR1 SQVTM and CDR2 ANQGSEA. The CDR3 loop is CSVETGTGVRNEQFF.

V and J are TRBV12-3 or TRBV12-4 and TRBJ2-7. This CDR3 is 14 amino acids long. CDR3 residues: CASSLDGLNYEQYF.

This sequence joins TRBV29-1 and TRBJ2-1; TCRdb returns TRBD2, unconfirmable since there is no DNA. Germline assignment: CDR1 SQVTM and CDR2 ANQGSEA. The CDR3 spans 16 residues. The CDR3 loop is CSVEEAASGRVNEQFF.

The chain is built from TRBV2 and TRBJ2-2; TCRdb proposes TRBD1, but this gene call is untestable without DNA. This CDR3 spans 15 amino acids. The germline V gene has CDR1 SNHLY and CDR2 FYNNEI. CDR3 in amino acids: CASSVSGGNTGELFF.